One and the same sample provided the 22 T cell receptor beta chains below, sequenced in a study of cytomegalovirus exposure and HLA in healthy donors. PCR involved 60 Vbeta and 13 Jbeta primers. The assay was immunoSEQ multiplex PCR, and TCRdb's table has in-frame clones only and misses some. The sample carries around 200,000 clones, 70% to 85% recorded once. Sequencing input: PBMCs. These receptors originate from a man aged 50 to 59 in good health and CMV-seronegative.

The rearrangement links TRBV2 to TRBJ2-7; TRBD2 agrees at 9 bases. This CDR3 is 15 amino acids long. Germline values: CDR1 SNHLY, CDR2 FYNNEI. V was clipped by 6 bases and J by 2 bases; unmatched bases: 8. CDR3: CASRSDSGGPYEQYF. The CDR3 DNA reads as TGTGCCAGCAGAAGTGATAGCGGGGGACCCTACGAGCAGTACTTC.

J is TRBJ1-1 and V is TRBV15; D uncertain. Trimming stripped 1 base from V and 0 bases from J, with 3 bases between. CDR3 length: 13 amino acids. Per the germline V gene, CDR1 is LNHNV and CDR2 is YYDKDF (reference sequence). This chain's CDR3 is CATSRVMNTEAFF. DNA of the CDR3: TGTGCCACCAGCAGAGTAATGAACACTGAAGCTTTCTTT.

The chain couples TRBV7-2 to TRBJ2-6; 10 nucleotides line up with TRBD1. V trimming: 3 bases; J trimming: 1 base; junction bases outside the gene matches: 3. This CDR3 is 17 amino acids long. Per the germline V gene, CDR1 is SGHTA and CDR2 is FQGNSA. CDR3 in amino acids: CASSLTGGVSGANVLTF. Here the CDR3 DNA reads TGTGCCAGCAGCTTGACAGGGGGCGTTTCTGGGGCCAACGTCCTGACTTTC.

This chain uses TRBV5-1 with TRBJ1-2, with 10 bases fitting TRBD1. Per germline, CDR1 SGHRS and CDR2 YFSETQ. Unmatched junction bases numbered 11, after V lost 0 bases and J lost 6 bases. This CDR3 has 17 amino acids. CDR3 amino acids: CASSLGFSGQGTDGYTF. In DNA form, the CDR3 reads TGCGCCAGCAGCTTGGGGTTTTCGGGACAGGGGACGGATGGCTACACCTTC.

V gene TRBV2 combines with J gene TRBJ1-2; D might be TRBD1 (6 bases). V was clipped by 0 bases and J by 4 bases, with 18 bases between them. Per germline, CDR1 SNHLY and CDR2 FYNNEI. The CDR3 is 17 amino acids. The CDR3 is CASSEAGTPAPPYGYTF. The CDR3, as DNA: TGTGCCAGCAGTGAAGCAGGGACACCCGCACCGCCCTATGGCTACACCTTC.

Only a few counts were recorded for this clone. The chain uses TRBV5-6 and TRBJ1-2; D may be TRBD1 (6 bases). Germline V gives CDR1 SGHDT, CDR2 YYEEEE. This CDR3 contains 11 residues. Trimming shortened V by 2 bases and J by 7 bases, and 6 bases separated the two germline ends. The CDR3 bases are TGTGCCAGCAGCTTCAGGGGTGGCTACACCTTC. Translation: CASSFRGGYTF.

The chain is built from TRBV6-5 and TRBJ2-5; possibly TRBD1 for D (5 bases). The CDR3 is made up of 14 amino acids. Trimming stripped 2 bases from V and 5 bases from J, with 12 bases between. Germline V gene data show CDR1 as MNHEY and CDR2 as SVGAGI. CDR3 amino acids: CASSYQGTQETQYF. The DNA for the CDR3 is TGTGCCAGCAGTTACCAGGGAACACAGGAGACCCAGTACTTC.

CDR3 DNA sequence: TGTGCCAGTAGTATTAGGTTGGCGGAAAACCTCGAGCAGTACTTC. Protein sequence: CASSIRLAENLEQYF. The chain has TRBV19 and TRBJ2-7; D call uncertain. The germline V gene encodes CDR1 LNHDA and CDR2 SQIVND (reference sequence). Between the trimmed V and J ends, which lost 3 bases and 6 bases, there was a span of 18 bases. This CDR3 has 15 residues.

This rearrangement joins TRBV7-2 to TRBJ2-3; 10 bases agree with TRBD2. V shed 6 bases, J shed 1 base, and the junction held 1 base outside the gene matches. There are 14 residues in the CDR3. From germline, CDR1 is SGHTA and CDR2 FQGNSA. CDR3 sequence: CASSGLAGTDTQYF. DNA of the CDR3: TGTGCCAGCAGTGGACTAGCGGGCACAGATACGCAGTATTTT.

Concerning this clone itself: This same CDR3 is encoded by further DNA sequences in the sample. V and J are TRBV20-1 and TRBJ1-1; TRBD1 is a possible D gene (6 bases). The CDR3 loop spans 11 amino acids. In germline, CDR1 is DFQATT, CDR2 SNEGSKA (reference sequence). Trimming removed 6 bases from V and 4 bases from J, with 9 bases in between. The CDR3 protein is CSAKTGTEAFF. The CDR3 nucleotides are TGCAGTGCCAAGACAGGCACTGAAGCTTTCTTT.

V usage is TRBV14 and J usage is TRBJ2-2; TRBD1 aligns across 9 bases. After removal of 1 base from V and 1 base from J, the junction contained 4 bases not matched to a gene. There are 17 residues in the CDR3. Germline CDR1 and CDR2: SGHDN and FVKESK. Written as DNA, the CDR3 is TGTGCCAGCAGCCAAGCCCCGGGACAGGGGAACACCGGGGAGCTGTTTTTT. Encoded protein: CASSQAPGQGNTGELFF.

Notes on this clone: A junction boundary mismatches the germline segment, possibly from a read error. Other DNA sequences within the sample encode an identical CDR3. This chain connects TRBV18 to TRBJ2-7; TRBD1 matches 9 bases. This CDR3 has 14 residues. Germline V gene sequence: CDR1 KGHSH, CDR2 LQKENI. The CDR3 nucleotides read TGTGCCAGCTCACCTGGGACAGGGCTCTACGAGCAATACTTC. Translating it yields CASSPGTGLYEQYF.

The rearrangement links TRBV18 to TRBJ2-1; possible D gene TRBD2, 5 bases. This CDR3 has 16 residues. CDR1 is KGHSH, CDR2 LQKENI, per germline. The V and J ends lost 10 bases and 3 bases respectively, with 22 bases between them. CDR3 DNA: TGTGCCACCGACTTAGAGGGTAATCCCCTCTACAATGAGCAGTTCTTC. As protein: CATDLEGNPLYNEQFF.

A note on this clone: Within the sample, other DNA sequences also encode this same CDR3. The chain has TRBV7-9 and TRBJ2-3, with a tentative D call TRBD2 (5 bases). Germline V gene lookup returns CDR1 SEHNR and CDR2 FQNEAQ (reference sequence). The CDR3 contains 15 residues. Between the trimmed V and J ends, which lost 2 bases and 0 bases, there was a span of 9 bases. In nucleotides, the CDR3 is TGTGCCAGCAGCTTATCGAGCGGCAGCACAGATACGCAGTATTTT. Its protein product is CASSLSSGSTDTQYF.

The rearrangement joins TRBV5-1 to TRBJ2-7; 9 nucleotides line up with TRBD1. Trimming removed 0 bases from V and 2 bases from J; junction bases left unmatched: 3. The CDR3 contains 15 residues. Per the germline V gene, CDR1 is SGHRS and CDR2 is YFSETQ. For the CDR3, the DNA is TGCGCCAGCAGCTTGGCGTGGGACAGGGCCTACGAGCAGTACTTC. It is translated as CASSLAWDRAYEQYF.

This clone was observed a single time. This chain connects TRBV9 to TRBJ2-3, with 15 nucleotides matching TRBD2. CDR3 length: 17 amino acids. V was clipped by 4 bases and J by 3 bases; unmatched bases: 6. Germline lookup yields CDR1 SGDLS and CDR2 YYNGEE. The CDR3 bases are TGTGCCAGCAGCCTCCGGACTAGCGGGAGGGCAACAGATACGCAGTATTTT. It encodes CASSLRTSGRATDTQYF.

This clone was seen a handful of times. The chain recombines TRBV18 with TRBJ1-1; TRBD1 matches 7 bases. The J segment lost 5 bases and the V segment lost 8 bases, leaving 8 bases of the junction unmatched. The CDR3 runs 13 residues. Per germline, CDR1 KGHSH and CDR2 LQKENI. The CDR3 DNA is TGTGCCAGCACGACAGGGCAAGATACTGAAGCTTTCTTT. It translates to CASTTGQDTEAFF.

A note on this clone: Other DNA sequences in this specimen translate into the identical CDR3. This chain links TRBV28 with TRBJ2-7; D is undetermined. Per the germline V gene, CDR1 is MDHEN and CDR2 is SYDVKM. CDR3 size: 11 residues. The germline V and J ends were trimmed by 5 bases and 3 bases, with 5 bases remaining between them. The CDR3 sequence is CASSLLYEQYF. Here the CDR3 DNA reads TGTGCCAGCAGTCTCCTCTACGAGCAGTACTTC.

This chain links TRBV28 with TRBJ2-2, with no clear D. Germline values: CDR1 MDHEN, CDR2 SYDVKM. CDR3 length equals 15 residues. V lost 3 bases, J lost 2 bases, and 10 bases lay in between. CDR3 DNA: TGTGCCAGCAGTTTCTTGGAGCTTAACACCGGGGAGCTGTTTTTT. Protein: CASSFLELNTGELFF.

This chain links TRBV9 with TRBJ1-4; D not certain. V dropped 0 bases and J dropped 4 bases, with 10 bases sitting between them. Looked up from germline, CDR1 is SGDLS and CDR2 is YYNGEE. The CDR3 is 15 amino acids. CDR3 bases: TGTGCCAGCAGCGTAGAAGGAGTAAGTAATGAAAAACTGTTTTTT. Its translation is CASSVEGVSNEKLFF. Using reference TRBV9 and TRBJ1-4 for the parts outside the CDR3, the full variable domain is DSGVTQTPKHLITATGQRVTLRCSPRSGDLSVYWYQQSLDQGLQFLIQYYNGEERAKGNILERFSAQQFPDLHSELNLSSLELGDSALYFCASSVEGVSNEKLFFGSGTQLSVL.

This clone was picked up one time. The rearrangement joins TRBV29-1 to TRBJ2-7, with a possible D match to TRBD2 (6 bases). CDR1 is SQVTM and CDR2 is ANQGSEA in the germline V gene. CDR3 length equals 13 residues. V lost 6 bases and J lost 1, with 13 bases in between. In DNA, the CDR3 is TGCAGCGTCCGGTGGGGGACTTCCTACGAGCAGTACTTC. Translation gives CSVRWGTSYEQYF.

The chain is built from TRBV4-1 and TRBJ2-1; TRBD2 is a possible D gene (5 bases). The CDR3 totals 13 residues. Germline values: CDR1 MGHRA, CDR2 YSYEKL. V lost 1 base and J lost 5, with 6 bases in between. This CDR3 is CASSQGGNNEQFF. The CDR3 bases are TGCGCCAGCAGCCAAGGAGGGAACAATGAGCAGTTCTTC.